This TCR beta chain originates from a study of tumor-infiltrating lymphocytes in primary liver carcinoma. TCR beta cDNA came from about 500 ng total RNA, primed with a constant-region primer. Libraries covering TCR beta were generated through three nested multiplex PCR rounds (using a slightly modified ARM-PCR). TRBV1-TRBV30 forward and Cbeta reverse primers drove the first two roughly 10-cycle rounds. MiXCR was run by TCRdb on the multiplex PCR reads, yielding one entry per CDR3 protein. There are tens of thousands of distinct CDR3 sequences in the sample; approximately 70% occur only once, and approximately 52% lies in the top ten. Many counts were recorded for this clonotype. Unsorted bulk tissue (about 19-33 mg) underwent RNA and DNA co-extraction. This CDR3 comprises 17 residues. V was cut by 6 bases and J by 3 bases, with 21 bases left in between. The germline V gene encodes CDR1 MDHEN and CDR2 SYDVKM.

The chain recombines TRBV28 with TRBJ2-1; D possibly uses TRBD1 or TRBD2 (5 bases each). The clonotype was recovered from a man aged 35 to 55 with primary liver carcinoma and hepatitis B virus infection. What was sequenced was liver tumor tissue from sampling region 2. Subset noted: tumor region T2, inferior pole. The CDR3 nucleotides read TGTGCCAGCAGCCCCATTCCCCGGGGACCATACTACAATGAGCAGTTCTTC. Translating gives CASSPIPRGPYYNEQFF. Drawing the rest from reference TRBV28 and TRBJ2-1, the complete variable domain is DVKVTQSSRYLVKRTGEKVFLECVQDMDHENMFWYRQDPGLGLRLIYFSYDVKMKEKGDIPEGYSVSREKKERFSLILESASTNQTSMYLCASSPIPRGPYYNEQFFGPGTRLTVL.